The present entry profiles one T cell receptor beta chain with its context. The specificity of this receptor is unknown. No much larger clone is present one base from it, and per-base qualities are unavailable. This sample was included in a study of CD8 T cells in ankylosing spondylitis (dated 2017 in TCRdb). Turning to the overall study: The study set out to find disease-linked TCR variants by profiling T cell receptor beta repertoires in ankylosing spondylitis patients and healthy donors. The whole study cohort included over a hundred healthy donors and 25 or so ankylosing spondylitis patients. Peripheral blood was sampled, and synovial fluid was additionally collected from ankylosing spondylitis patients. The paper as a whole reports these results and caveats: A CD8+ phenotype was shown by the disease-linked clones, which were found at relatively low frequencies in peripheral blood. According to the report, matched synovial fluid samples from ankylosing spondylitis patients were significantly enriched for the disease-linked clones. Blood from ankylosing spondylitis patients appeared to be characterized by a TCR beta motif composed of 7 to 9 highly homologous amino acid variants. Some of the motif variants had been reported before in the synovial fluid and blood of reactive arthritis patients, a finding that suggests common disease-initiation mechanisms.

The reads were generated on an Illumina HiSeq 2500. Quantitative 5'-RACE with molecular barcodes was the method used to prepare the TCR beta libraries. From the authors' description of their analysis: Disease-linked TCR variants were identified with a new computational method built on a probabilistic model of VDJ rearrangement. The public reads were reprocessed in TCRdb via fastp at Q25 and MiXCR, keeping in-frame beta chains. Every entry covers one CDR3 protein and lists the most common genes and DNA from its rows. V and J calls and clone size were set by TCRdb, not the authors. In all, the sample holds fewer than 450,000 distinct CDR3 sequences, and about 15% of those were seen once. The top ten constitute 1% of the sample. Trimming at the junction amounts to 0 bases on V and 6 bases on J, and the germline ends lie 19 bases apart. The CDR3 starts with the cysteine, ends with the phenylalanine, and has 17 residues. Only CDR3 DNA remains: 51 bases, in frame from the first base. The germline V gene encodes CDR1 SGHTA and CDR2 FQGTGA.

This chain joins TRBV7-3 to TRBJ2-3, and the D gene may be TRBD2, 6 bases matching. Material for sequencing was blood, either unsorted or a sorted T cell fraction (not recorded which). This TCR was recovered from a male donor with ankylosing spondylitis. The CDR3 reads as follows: CASSLTGGSARSDTQYF. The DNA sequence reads TGTGCCAGCAGCTTAACGGGGGGTTCCGCTAGGTCGGATACGCAGTATTTT.